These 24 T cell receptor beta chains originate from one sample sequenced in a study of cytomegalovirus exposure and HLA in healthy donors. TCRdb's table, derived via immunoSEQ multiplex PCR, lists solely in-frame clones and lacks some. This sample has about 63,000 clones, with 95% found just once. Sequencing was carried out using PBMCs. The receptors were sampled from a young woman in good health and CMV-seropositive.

CDR3 DNA sequence: TGTGCCACCAGCACCTACGCGGGGGAAACGGTGAGTGAGCAGTTCTTC. Encoded protein: CATSTYAGETVSEQFF. The gene calls are TRBV15 and TRBJ2-1, with 7 bases identical to TRBD2. After removal of 4 bases from V and 9 bases from J, the junction contained 15 bases not matched to a gene. Germline CDR1 reads LNHNV; CDR2 reads YYDKDF (reference sequence). CDR3 size: 16 residues.

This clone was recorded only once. CDR3 residues: CASSLRTSGKGTDTQYF. Written as DNA, the CDR3 is TGTGCCAGCAGCTTGAGGACTAGCGGGAAGGGCACAGATACGCAGTATTTT. The chain carries TRBV7-3 and TRBJ2-3; 12 bases line up with TRBD2. After removal of 3 bases from V and 1 base from J, the junction contained 5 bases not matched to a gene. Germline CDR1 and CDR2: SGHTA and FQGTGA. CDR3 length equals 17 residues.

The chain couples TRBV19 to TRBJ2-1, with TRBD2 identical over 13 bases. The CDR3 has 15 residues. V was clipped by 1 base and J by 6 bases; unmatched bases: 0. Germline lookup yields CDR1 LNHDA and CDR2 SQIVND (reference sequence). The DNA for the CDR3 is TGTGCCAGTAGTATAGGGACTAGCGGGAGCAATGAGCAGTTCTTC. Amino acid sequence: CASSIGTSGSNEQFF.

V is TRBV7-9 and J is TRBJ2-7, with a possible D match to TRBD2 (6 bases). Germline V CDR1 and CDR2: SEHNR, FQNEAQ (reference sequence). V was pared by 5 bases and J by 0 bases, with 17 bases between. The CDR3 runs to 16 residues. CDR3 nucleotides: TGTGCCAGCAGCCGACTCGGGGCGGGAAGCTCCTACGAGCAGTACTTC. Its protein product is CASSRLGAGSSYEQYF.

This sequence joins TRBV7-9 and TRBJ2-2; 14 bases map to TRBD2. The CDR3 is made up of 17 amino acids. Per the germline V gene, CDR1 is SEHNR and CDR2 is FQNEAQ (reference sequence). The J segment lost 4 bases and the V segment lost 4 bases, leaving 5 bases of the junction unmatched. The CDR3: CASSSTSGGVITGELFF. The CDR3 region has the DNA TGTGCCAGCAGCTCGACTAGCGGGGGGGTTATCACCGGGGAGCTGTTTTTT. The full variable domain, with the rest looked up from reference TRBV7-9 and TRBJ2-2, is DTGVSQNPRHKITKRGQNVTFRCDPISEHNRLYWYRQTLGQGPEFLTYFQNEAQLEKSRLLSDRFSAERPKGSFSTLEIQRTEQGDSAMYLCASSSTSGGVITGELFFGEGSRLTVL.

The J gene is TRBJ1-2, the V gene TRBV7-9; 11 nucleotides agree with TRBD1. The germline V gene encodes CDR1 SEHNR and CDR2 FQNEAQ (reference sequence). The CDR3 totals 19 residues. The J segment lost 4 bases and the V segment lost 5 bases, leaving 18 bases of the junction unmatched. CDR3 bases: TGTGCCAGCAGCCCCCAGGACAGGGGGCTAGTAAACCAAAGCTATGGCTACACCTTC. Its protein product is CASSPQDRGLVNQSYGYTF.

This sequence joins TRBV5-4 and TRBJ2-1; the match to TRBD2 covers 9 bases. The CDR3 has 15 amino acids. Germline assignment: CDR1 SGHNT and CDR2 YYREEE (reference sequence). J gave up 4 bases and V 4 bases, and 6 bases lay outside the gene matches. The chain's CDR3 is CASSQSGGRYNEQFF. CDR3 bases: TGTGCCAGCAGCCAGAGCGGGGGGAGATACAATGAGCAGTTCTTC.

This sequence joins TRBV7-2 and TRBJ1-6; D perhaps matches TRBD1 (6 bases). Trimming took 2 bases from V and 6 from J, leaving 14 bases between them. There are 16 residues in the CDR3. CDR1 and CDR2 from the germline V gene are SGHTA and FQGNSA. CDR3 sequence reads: CASSLQRGTSNSPLHF. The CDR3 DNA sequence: TGTGCCAGCAGCTTACAGCGGGGGACAAGTAATTCACCCCTCCACTTT.

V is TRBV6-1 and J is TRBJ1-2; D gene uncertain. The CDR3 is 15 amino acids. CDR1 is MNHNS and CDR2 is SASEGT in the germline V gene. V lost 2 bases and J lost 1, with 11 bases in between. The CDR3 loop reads CASSESGYNNYGYTF. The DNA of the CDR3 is TGTGCCAGCAGTGAATCAGGCTACAATAACTATGGCTACACCTTC.

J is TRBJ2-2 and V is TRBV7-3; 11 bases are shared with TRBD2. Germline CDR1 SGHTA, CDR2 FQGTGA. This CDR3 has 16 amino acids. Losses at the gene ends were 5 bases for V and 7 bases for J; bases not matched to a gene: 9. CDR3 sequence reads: CASSPTSGSMGGELFF. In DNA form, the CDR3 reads TGTGCCAGCAGCCCTACTAGCGGGAGTATGGGCGGGGAGCTGTTTTTT.

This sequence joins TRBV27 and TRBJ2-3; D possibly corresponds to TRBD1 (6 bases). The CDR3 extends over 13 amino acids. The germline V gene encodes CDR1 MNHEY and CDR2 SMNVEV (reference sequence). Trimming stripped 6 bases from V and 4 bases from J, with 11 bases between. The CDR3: CASRTYRADTQYF. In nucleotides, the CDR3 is TGTGCCAGCAGGACTTACAGGGCAGATACGCAGTATTTT.

CDR3 sequence (DNA): TGTGCCAGCAGGGGGACGGGAGACGAGACCCAGTACTTC. This translates into CASRGTGDETQYF. This chain uses TRBV6-5 with TRBJ2-5; D might be TRBD2 (6 bases). The CDR3 totals 13 residues. Per germline, CDR1 MNHEY and CDR2 SVGAGI. V was clipped by 6 bases and J by 5 bases, with 13 bases between them.

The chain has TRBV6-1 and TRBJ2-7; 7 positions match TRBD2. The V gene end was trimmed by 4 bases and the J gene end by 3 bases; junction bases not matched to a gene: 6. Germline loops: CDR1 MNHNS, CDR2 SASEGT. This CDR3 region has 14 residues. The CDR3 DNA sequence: TGTGCCAGCAGTGTTGCGGGGGTTAACTACGAGCAGTACTTC. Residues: CASSVAGVNYEQYF.

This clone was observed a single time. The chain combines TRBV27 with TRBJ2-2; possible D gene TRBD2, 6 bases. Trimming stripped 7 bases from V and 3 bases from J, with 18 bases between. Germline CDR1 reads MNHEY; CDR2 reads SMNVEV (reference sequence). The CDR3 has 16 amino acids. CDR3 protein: CASTQGWPGDTGELFF. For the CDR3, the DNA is TGTGCCAGCACCCAAGGGTGGCCGGGGGACACCGGGGAGCTGTTTTTT.

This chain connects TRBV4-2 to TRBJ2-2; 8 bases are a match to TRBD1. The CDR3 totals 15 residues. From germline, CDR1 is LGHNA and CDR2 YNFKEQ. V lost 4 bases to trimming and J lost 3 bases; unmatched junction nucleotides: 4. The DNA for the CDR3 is TGTGCCAGCAGCCTCGGACAGGGCCACACCGGGGAGCTGTTTTTT. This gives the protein CASSLGQGHTGELFF.

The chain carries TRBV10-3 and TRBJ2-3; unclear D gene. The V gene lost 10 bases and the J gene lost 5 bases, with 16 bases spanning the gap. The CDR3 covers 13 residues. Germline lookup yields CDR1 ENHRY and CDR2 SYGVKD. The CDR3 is CATETGPGDTQYF. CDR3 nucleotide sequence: TGTGCCACGGAGACTGGCCCGGGAGATACGCAGTATTTT.

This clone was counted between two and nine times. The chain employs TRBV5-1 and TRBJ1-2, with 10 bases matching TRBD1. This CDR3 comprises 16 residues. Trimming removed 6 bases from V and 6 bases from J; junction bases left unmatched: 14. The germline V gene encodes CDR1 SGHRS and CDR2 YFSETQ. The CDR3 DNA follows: TGCGCCAGCACAAGGTTCTTCGGGACAGGGGACGATGGCTACACCTTC. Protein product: CASTRFFGTGDDGYTF.

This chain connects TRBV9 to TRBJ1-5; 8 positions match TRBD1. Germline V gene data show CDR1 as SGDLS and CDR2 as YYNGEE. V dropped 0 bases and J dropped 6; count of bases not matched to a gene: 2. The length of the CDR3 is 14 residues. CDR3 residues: CASSVGTGRQPQHF. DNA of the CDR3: TGTGCCAGCAGCGTAGGGACAGGGCGTCAGCCCCAGCATTTT.

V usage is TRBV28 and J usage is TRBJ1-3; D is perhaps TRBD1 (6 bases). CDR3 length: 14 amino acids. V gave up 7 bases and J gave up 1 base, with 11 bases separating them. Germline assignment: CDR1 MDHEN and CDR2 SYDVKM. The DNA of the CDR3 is TGTGCCAGCACCGGGGGGCATTCTGGAAACACCATATATTTT. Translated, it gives CASTGGHSGNTIYF.

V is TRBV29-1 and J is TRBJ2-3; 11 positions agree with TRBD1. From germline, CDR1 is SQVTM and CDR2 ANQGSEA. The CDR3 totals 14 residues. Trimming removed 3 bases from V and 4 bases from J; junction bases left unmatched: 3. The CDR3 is CSVEGQGVPDTQYF. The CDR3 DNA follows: TGCAGCGTTGAGGGACAGGGGGTTCCAGATACGCAGTATTTT.

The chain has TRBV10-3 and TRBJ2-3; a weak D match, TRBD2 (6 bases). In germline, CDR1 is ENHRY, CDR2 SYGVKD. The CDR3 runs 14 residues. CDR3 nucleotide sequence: TGTGCTACTGACGGGACTCTCAGCACAGATACGCAGTATTTT. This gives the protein CATDGTLSTDTQYF.

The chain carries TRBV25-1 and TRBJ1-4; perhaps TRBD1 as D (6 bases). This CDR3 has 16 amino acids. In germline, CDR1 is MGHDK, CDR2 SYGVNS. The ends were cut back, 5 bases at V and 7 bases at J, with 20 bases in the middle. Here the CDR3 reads CASSPKGQGFGEKLFF. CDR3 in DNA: TGTGCCAGCAGTCCTAAGGGGCAGGGGTTCGGTGAAAAACTGTTTTTT.

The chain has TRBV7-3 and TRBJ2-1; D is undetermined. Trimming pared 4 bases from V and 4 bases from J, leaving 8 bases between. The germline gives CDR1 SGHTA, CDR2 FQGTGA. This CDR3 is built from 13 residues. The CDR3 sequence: CASSSPVYNEQFF. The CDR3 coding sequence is TGTGCCAGCAGCTCGCCGGTATACAATGAGCAGTTCTTC.

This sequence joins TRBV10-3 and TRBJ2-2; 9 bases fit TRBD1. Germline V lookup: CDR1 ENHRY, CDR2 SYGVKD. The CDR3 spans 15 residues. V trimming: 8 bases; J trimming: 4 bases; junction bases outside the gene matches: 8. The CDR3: CAIPGTGTRTGELFF. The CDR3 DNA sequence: TGTGCCATCCCCGGGACAGGGACCCGCACCGGGGAGCTGTTTTTT.